These 26 T cell receptor beta chains were all obtained from the same sample, sequenced in a study of blood T cell repertoires in COVID-19. Measured with immunoSEQ multiplex PCR; TCRdb has only the in-frame clones, and not every one. The sample holds about 68,000 clones, 80% to 85% seen once. Sequences were obtained from peripheral blood. These receptors were taken from a man aged 50-59 years with active COVID-19.

V usage is TRBV7-8 and J usage is TRBJ1-1; D ambiguous. V shed 6 bases and J shed 10 bases, with 15 bases lying between them. Germline V gives CDR1 SGHVS, CDR2 FQNEAQ. The CDR3 length is 12 residues. CDR3 residues: CASSFEARRAFF. Here the CDR3 DNA reads TGTGCCAGCAGTTTTGAGGCACGTCGAGCTTTCTTT. The complete variable domain, with remaining parts taken from reference TRBV7-8 and TRBJ1-1, reads GAGVSQSPRYKVAKRGQDVALRCDPISGHVSLFWYQQALGQGPEFLTYFQNEAQLDKSGLPSDRFFAERPEGSVSTLKIQRTQQEDSAVYLCASSFEARRAFFGQGTRLTVV.

The rearrangement uses TRBV7-6 and TRBJ2-5; D is possibly TRBD2 (7 bases). Germline V gene data show CDR1 as SGHVS and CDR2 as FNYEAQ. CDR3 length equals 16 residues. Deletions cut 3 bases from V and 4 bases from J, with 18 bases between. This CDR3 reads CASSFEVGGLVETQYF. DNA of the CDR3: TGTGCCAGCAGCTTTGAGGTGGGGGGGCTAGTAGAGACCCAGTACTTC.

The chain uses TRBV3-1 (or the pseudogene TRBV3-2) and TRBJ2-1, with a tentative D call TRBD2 (5 bases). The length of the CDR3 is 16 residues. CDR1 is LGHDT and CDR2 is YNNKEL in the germline V gene (reference sequence). V gave up 0 bases and J gave up 3 bases, with 12 bases separating them. CDR3 nucleotides: TGTGCCAGCAGCCAAGAAGCCCTAGCCCACTACAATGAGCAGTTCTTC. It encodes CASSQEALAHYNEQFF.

The chain is built from TRBV2 and TRBJ2-1; D call uncertain. This CDR3 spans 13 amino acids. Trimming left V 7 bases short and J 0 bases short, with 7 bases between. Germline CDR1 and CDR2: SNHLY and FYNNEI. This CDR3 reads CASIELSYNEQFF. The CDR3 DNA is TGTGCCAGCATCGAGCTCTCCTACAATGAGCAGTTCTTC. The full variable domain, in which reference TRBV2 and TRBJ2-1 provide the parts outside the CDR3, is EPEVTQTPSHQVTQMGQEVILRCVPISNHLYFYWYRQILGQKVEFLVSFYNNEISEKSEIFDDQFSVERPDGSNFTLKIRSTKLEDSAMYFCASIELSYNEQFFGPGTRLTVL.

This clone was observed a single time. The chain carries TRBV19 and TRBJ2-2; TRBD2 matches at 7 bases. V dropped 11 bases and J dropped 6; count of bases not matched to a gene: 6. This CDR3 comprises 12 residues. Germline V gene lookup returns CDR1 LNHDA and CDR2 SQIVND (reference sequence). The CDR3 loop reads CAGSGVPGELFF. In nucleotides, the CDR3 is TGTGCCGGAAGCGGGGTCCCCGGGGAGCTGTTTTTT.

The CDR3 region is CASSPWGQGLSNEQFF. In nucleotides, the CDR3 is TGTGCCAGCAGCCCATGGGGACAGGGGTTGAGCAATGAGCAGTTCTTC. The rearrangement links TRBV7-7 to TRBJ2-1, with TRBD1 identical over 10 bases. The CDR3 runs to 16 residues. The V gene's germline CDR1 is SSHAT and CDR2 FNYEAQ (reference sequence). J lost 6 bases, V lost 5 bases, and 10 bases had no gene match. Using reference TRBV7-7 and TRBJ2-1 for the parts outside the CDR3, the full variable domain is GAGVSQSPRYKVTKRGQDVTLRCDPISSHATLYWYQQALGQGPEFLTYFNYEAQPDKSGLPSDRFSAERPEGSISTLTIQRTEQRDSAMYRCASSPWGQGLSNEQFFGPGTRLTVL.

This chain uses TRBV14 with TRBJ2-2; unclear D gene. V lost 3 bases to trimming and J lost 5 bases, with 10 bases between them. CDR1 is SGHDN, CDR2 FVKESK, per germline. This CDR3 is 14 amino acids long. The DNA of the CDR3 is TGTGCCAGCAGCCAGAGAGTCCGAACCGGGGAGCTGTTTTTT. This translates into CASSQRVRTGELFF.

This chain connects TRBV7-9 to TRBJ1-4, with unresolved D. The germline CDR1 and CDR2 sequences are SEHNR and FQNEAQ (reference sequence). The length of the CDR3 is 16 residues. V was trimmed by 0 bases and J by 7 bases, leaving 15 bases between them. As DNA, the CDR3 is TGTGCCAGCAGCTTAGCTCTGGGTCAAGGCGGTGAAAAACTGTTTTTT. The encoded protein is CASSLALGQGGEKLFF.

This clone was observed at least ten times. The V gene is TRBV29-1, the J gene TRBJ1-1; 8 nucleotides line up with TRBD1. The CDR3 totals 12 residues. In germline, CDR1 is SQVTM, CDR2 ANQGSEA. V lost 7 bases and J lost 3; bases outside the gene matches: 4. As DNA, the CDR3 is TGCAGCGCTAGGACAGGGTACACTGAAGCTTTCTTT. It codes for CSARTGYTEAFF.

In its sample, this clone was seen a few times. The chain links TRBV4-2 to TRBJ2-2, with 10 nucleotides matching TRBD2. Unmatched junction bases numbered 3, after V lost 8 bases and J lost 3 bases. CDR3 size: 14 residues. Per the germline V gene, CDR1 is LGHNA and CDR2 is YNFKEQ. The CDR3 loop is CASSSGGDTGELFF. The CDR3 DNA reads as TGTGCCAGCTCTAGCGGGGGTGACACCGGGGAGCTGTTTTTT.

The V and J genes are TRBV12-5 and TRBJ2-1; 8 bases agree with TRBD2. V gave up 5 bases and J gave up 4 bases; unmatched junction bases: 13. The CDR3 has 17 residues. From germline, CDR1 is LGHNT and CDR2 FRNRAP. CDR3 coding DNA: TGTGCTAGTGGTCCGAGAGGGCTAGCGGGTCTATACAATGAGCAGTTCTTC. Its protein product is CASGPRGLAGLYNEQFF.

This clone was observed once. Here the CDR3 DNA reads TGTGCCAGCAGTGGGGGGCTTCGGACTGAAGCTTTCTTT. It yields the protein CASSGGLRTEAFF. This chain joins TRBV2 and TRBJ1-1, with TRBD1 as a possible D gene (6 bases). The germline gives CDR1 SNHLY, CDR2 FYNNEI. Trimming took off 4 bases at V and 5 bases at J, with 11 bases between the two ends. The CDR3 is made up of 13 amino acids.

This clone was counted only a few times. The chain recombines TRBV6-5 with TRBJ1-1, with 7 nucleotides matching TRBD1. CDR1 and CDR2 (germline): MNHEY, SVGAGI. V lost 6 bases and J lost 1; bases outside the gene matches: 8. The CDR3 consists of 15 residues. In nucleotides, the CDR3 is TGTGCCAGCAGCCGGGGACAGATACCGAACACTGAAGCTTTCTTT. Residues: CASSRGQIPNTEAFF.

J is TRBJ2-2 and V is TRBV9, with D hard to call. Germline V CDR1 and CDR2: SGDLS, YYNGEE. This CDR3 comprises 15 residues. V gave up 0 bases and J gave up 6 bases, with 12 bases separating them. This CDR3 reads CASSVGASGAGELFF. CDR3 in DNA: TGTGCCAGCAGCGTAGGCGCTAGTGGCGCCGGGGAGCTGTTTTTT.

This clone was seen only once. The J gene is TRBJ2-3, the V gene TRBV7-2; D not resolved. CDR3 length: 18 residues. Per germline, CDR1 SGHTA and CDR2 FQGNSA. The ends were cut back, 2 bases at V and 6 bases at J, with 24 bases in the middle. CDR3 coding DNA: TGTGCCAGCAGCTTACTCCTAAGGCTGGGCCCCTCGGCGGATACGCAGTATTTT. It codes for CASSLLLRLGPSADTQYF. Supplemented by reference TRBV7-2 and TRBJ2-3, the full variable domain reads GAGVSQSPSNKVTEKGKDVELRCDPISGHTALYWYRQSLGQGLEFLIYFQGNSAPDKSGLPSDRFSAERTGGSVSTLTIQRTQQEDSAVYLCASSLLLRLGPSADTQYFGPGTRLTVL.

The V and J genes are TRBV7-6 and TRBJ2-2; 13 positions match TRBD2. CDR3 size: 20 residues. V dropped 0 bases and J dropped 4; count of bases not matched to a gene: 11. Germline lookup yields CDR1 SGHVS and CDR2 FNYEAQ. The DNA of the CDR3 is TGTGCCAGCAGCTTAGCGCCTAGACTAGCGGGGGGAAGGACCACCGGGGAGCTGTTTTTT. Translated: CASSLAPRLAGGRTTGELFF.

The chain employs TRBV5-4 and TRBJ1-2, with D perhaps matching TRBD1 (6 bases). CDR3 size: 13 residues. Trimming took off 0 bases at V and 3 bases at J, with 6 bases between the two ends. Germline loops: CDR1 SGHNT, CDR2 YYREEE (reference sequence). CDR3 nucleotides: TGTGCCAGCAGCTTGGACAGGGACTATGGCTACACCTTC. Its translation: CASSLDRDYGYTF.

This chain links TRBV5-4 with TRBJ2-1; 11 bases fit TRBD1. This CDR3 is 14 amino acids long. Trimming took 7 bases from V and 4 from J; bases not matched to a gene: 4. Germline lookup yields CDR1 SGHNT and CDR2 YYREEE (reference sequence). The CDR3 DNA reads as TGTGCCAGCCAAGGACAGGGGGCTTACAATGAGCAGTTCTTC. It encodes CASQGQGAYNEQFF. The whole variable domain, filled in from reference TRBV5-4 and TRBJ2-1, reads ETGVTQSPTHLIKTRGQQVTLRCSSQSGHNTVSWYQQALGQGPQFIFQYYREEENGRGNFPPRFSGLQFPNYSSELNVNALELDDSALYLCASQGQGAYNEQFFGPGTRLTVL.

V and J are TRBV11-2 and TRBJ1-6; D may be TRBD1 (5 bases). The V gene's germline CDR1 is SGHAT and CDR2 FQNNGV. Trimming took off 6 bases at V and 8 bases at J, with 11 bases between the two ends. The CDR3 spans 13 residues. CDR3 amino acids: CASRGQGDSPLHF. DNA of the CDR3: TGTGCCAGCAGAGGGCAAGGGGATTCACCCCTCCACTTT. Full variable domain (missing parts from reference TRBV11-2 and TRBJ1-6): EAGVAQSPRYKIIEKRQSVAFWCNPISGHATLYWYQQILGQGPKLLIQFQNNGVVDDSQLPKDRFSAERLKGVDSTLKIQPAKLEDSAVYLCASRGQGDSPLHFGNGTRLTVT.

The chain couples TRBV7-8 to TRBJ2-1; 12 nucleotides agree with TRBD1. This CDR3 contains 16 residues. Germline CDR1 SGHVS, CDR2 FQNEAQ. The J segment lost 9 bases and the V segment lost 1 base, leaving 7 bases of the junction unmatched. In DNA, the CDR3 is TGTGCCAGCAGCTTAGAGGGACAGGGGGCTAGTAGTGAGCAGTTCTTC. Its translation: CASSLEGQGASSEQFF.

As concerns this clone: Other DNA sequences in this sample translate to the same CDR3. The chain links TRBV18 to TRBJ2-3; D remains unclear. CDR1 is KGHSH and CDR2 is LQKENI in the germline V gene. Trimming shortened V by 2 bases and J by 1 base, and 7 bases separated the two germline ends. CDR3 length equals 14 residues. CDR3 residues: CASSPAEGTDTQYF. The DNA for the CDR3 is TGTGCCAGCTCACCAGCCGAGGGCACAGATACGCAGTATTTT. The full variable domain, completed using reference TRBV18 and TRBJ2-3, is NAGVMQNPRHLVRRRGQEARLRCSPMKGHSHVYWYRQLPEEGLKFMVYLQKENIIDESGMPKERFSAEFPKEGPSILRIQQVVRGDSAAYFCASSPAEGTDTQYFGPGTRLTVL.

This clone was seen only a few times. CDR3 DNA: TGTGCCAGCAGCTTGGACCGGGATACCTACGAGCAGTACTTC. As protein: CASSLDRDTYEQYF. The rearrangement links TRBV5-5 to TRBJ2-7; the D gene is possibly TRBD2 (5 bases). In germline, CDR1 is SGHKS, CDR2 YYEKEE (reference sequence). Trimming took off 0 bases at V and 2 bases at J, with 9 bases between the two ends. The CDR3 is 14 amino acids.

J is TRBJ2-4 and V is TRBV5-4; D perhaps matches TRBD2 (6 bases). Trimming shortened V by 6 bases and J by 1 base, and 17 bases separated the two germline ends. This CDR3 comprises 16 residues. Germline lookup yields CDR1 SGHNT and CDR2 YYREEE (reference sequence). The CDR3 DNA sequence: TGTGCCAGCACCGAAGGGACTGCAGGCGCCAAAAACATTCAGTACTTC. This translates into CASTEGTAGAKNIQYF.

The chain links TRBV2 to TRBJ2-7; 9 nucleotides line up with TRBD2. CDR3 length: 14 amino acids. CDR1 and CDR2 from the germline V gene are SNHLY and FYNNEI. The ends lost 4 bases at V and 6 bases at J; junction bases unmatched: 7. CDR3 in DNA: TGTGCCAGCAGTGGGCCGACTAGCGGAATCGAGCAGTACTTC. Amino acids: CASSGPTSGIEQYF.

Comment on this clone: Germline and junction disagree at one end, which may indicate a read error. V is TRBV7-8 and J is TRBJ2-1; 8 nucleotides agree with TRBD2. Germline loops: CDR1 SGHVS, CDR2 FQNEAQ. The CDR3 spans 15 residues. The DNA for the CDR3 is TGTGCCAGCAGCCCTCGGACTAGCTCCCACAATGAGCAGTTCTTC. As protein: CASSPRTSSHNEQFF.

V usage is TRBV18 and J usage is TRBJ2-7, with 7 bases fitting TRBD1. V trimming: 3 bases; J trimming: 4 bases; junction bases outside the gene matches: 9. The CDR3 is made up of 15 amino acids. The germline V gene has CDR1 KGHSH and CDR2 LQKENI. This CDR3 reads CASSPTGLRGYEQYF. The CDR3 DNA reads TGTGCCAGCTCACCGACAGGGTTAAGGGGTTACGAGCAGTACTTC.